This T cell receptor beta chain was observed in a study of glioma-infiltrating T cells after dendritic cell vaccination. The wider study: Dendritic cell vaccine was injected intradermally three times, biweekly.

J gave up 4 bases and V 6 bases, and 12 bases lay outside the gene matches. Per the germline V gene, CDR1 is KGHSH and CDR2 is LQKENI. This CDR3 contains 15 residues. Repertoires were generated with immunoSEQ multiplex PCR, while TCRdb's copy carries only in-frame clones and drops some. Of tens of thousands of clones detected, 90% appear once; the ten largest clones hold about 2%. The chain joins TRBV18 to TRBJ2-7; 7 nucleotides line up with TRBD1. This receptor was taken from a human donor with glioblastoma. The sample in question was blood, obtained before dendritic cell vaccination. CDR3 DNA: TGTGCCAGCTCCCCAGGACAGGATGCTTTGTACGAGCAGTACTTC. The encoded protein is CASSPGQDALYEQYF.